This T cell receptor (beta chain) was recovered during a study of cytomegalovirus exposure and HLA in healthy donors. Study findings and constraints: An analysis that was carried out later associated 15,000 to 20,000 TCR beta sequences with HLA alleles at 0.05 false discovery rate. Analyses of presence/absence relied on an assumption of roughly uniform sequencing depth across donors. For cytomegalovirus status, the classifier reportedly gave diagnoses with high specificity and sensitivity.

The ends were cut back, 0 bases at V and 6 bases at J, with 12 bases in the middle. Germline V gives CDR1 MNHEY, CDR2 SMNVEV (reference sequence). This CDR3 spans 15 amino acids. With regard to this clone: Its antigen is as yet unknown.

A multiplex PCR was run with 60 Vbeta primers and 13 Jbeta primers. Sequencing used immunoSEQ multiplex PCR; TCRdb keeps in-frame clones, though not all of them. The table shows about 120,000 clones, with about 80% occurring only once. The receptor comes from a female donor in good health and CMV-seronegative. The rearrangement uses TRBV27 and TRBJ2-1, with D perhaps TRBD2 (6 bases). The sequencing sample was made of PBMCs. DNA for the CDR3: TGTGCCAGCAGTTTATCTAGCGGCCGGTTCAATGAGCAGTTCTTC. It encodes CASSLSSGRFNEQFF.